This TCR beta chain was documented in a study of glioma-infiltrating T cells after dendritic cell vaccination. The protocol was immunoSEQ multiplex PCR, while the TCRdb copy is restricted to in-frame clones and leaves out a portion. The sample lists 91,000 or so clones, more than 70% occurring once. Study results and caveats: TCR clonality showed no direct relationship with survival.

Turning to this clone: Its antigen remains unidentified.

The time point was: after dendritic cell vaccination, including at tumor progression/relapse. Per germline, CDR1 SGHRS and CDR2 YFSETQ. The CDR3 has 16 amino acids. Unmatched junction bases numbered 14, after V lost 2 bases and J lost 6 bases. V usage is TRBV5-1 and J usage is TRBJ2-7; 7 bases align to TRBD2. The receptor's source is a human donor with glioblastoma. The sequenced sample was blood, obtained after dendritic cell vaccination. CDR3 region: CASSLGRSGASGEQYF. CDR3 nucleotides: TGCGCCAGCAGCTTAGGGAGAAGCGGGGCCTCGGGCGAGCAGTACTTC.